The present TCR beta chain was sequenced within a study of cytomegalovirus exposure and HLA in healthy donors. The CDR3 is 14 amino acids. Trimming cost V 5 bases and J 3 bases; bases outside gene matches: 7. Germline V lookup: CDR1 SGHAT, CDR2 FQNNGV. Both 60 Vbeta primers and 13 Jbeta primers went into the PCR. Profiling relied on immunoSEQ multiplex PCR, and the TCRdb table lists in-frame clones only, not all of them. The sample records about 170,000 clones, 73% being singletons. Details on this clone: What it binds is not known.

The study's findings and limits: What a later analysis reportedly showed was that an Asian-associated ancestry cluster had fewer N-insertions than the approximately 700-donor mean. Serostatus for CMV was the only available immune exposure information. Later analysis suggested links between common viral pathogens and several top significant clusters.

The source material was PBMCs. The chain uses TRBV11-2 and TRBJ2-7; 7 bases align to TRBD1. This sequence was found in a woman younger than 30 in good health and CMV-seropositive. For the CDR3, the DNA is TGTGCCAGCAGCCCTGTCAGACAGGGCTACGAGCAGTACTTC. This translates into CASSPVRQGYEQYF.